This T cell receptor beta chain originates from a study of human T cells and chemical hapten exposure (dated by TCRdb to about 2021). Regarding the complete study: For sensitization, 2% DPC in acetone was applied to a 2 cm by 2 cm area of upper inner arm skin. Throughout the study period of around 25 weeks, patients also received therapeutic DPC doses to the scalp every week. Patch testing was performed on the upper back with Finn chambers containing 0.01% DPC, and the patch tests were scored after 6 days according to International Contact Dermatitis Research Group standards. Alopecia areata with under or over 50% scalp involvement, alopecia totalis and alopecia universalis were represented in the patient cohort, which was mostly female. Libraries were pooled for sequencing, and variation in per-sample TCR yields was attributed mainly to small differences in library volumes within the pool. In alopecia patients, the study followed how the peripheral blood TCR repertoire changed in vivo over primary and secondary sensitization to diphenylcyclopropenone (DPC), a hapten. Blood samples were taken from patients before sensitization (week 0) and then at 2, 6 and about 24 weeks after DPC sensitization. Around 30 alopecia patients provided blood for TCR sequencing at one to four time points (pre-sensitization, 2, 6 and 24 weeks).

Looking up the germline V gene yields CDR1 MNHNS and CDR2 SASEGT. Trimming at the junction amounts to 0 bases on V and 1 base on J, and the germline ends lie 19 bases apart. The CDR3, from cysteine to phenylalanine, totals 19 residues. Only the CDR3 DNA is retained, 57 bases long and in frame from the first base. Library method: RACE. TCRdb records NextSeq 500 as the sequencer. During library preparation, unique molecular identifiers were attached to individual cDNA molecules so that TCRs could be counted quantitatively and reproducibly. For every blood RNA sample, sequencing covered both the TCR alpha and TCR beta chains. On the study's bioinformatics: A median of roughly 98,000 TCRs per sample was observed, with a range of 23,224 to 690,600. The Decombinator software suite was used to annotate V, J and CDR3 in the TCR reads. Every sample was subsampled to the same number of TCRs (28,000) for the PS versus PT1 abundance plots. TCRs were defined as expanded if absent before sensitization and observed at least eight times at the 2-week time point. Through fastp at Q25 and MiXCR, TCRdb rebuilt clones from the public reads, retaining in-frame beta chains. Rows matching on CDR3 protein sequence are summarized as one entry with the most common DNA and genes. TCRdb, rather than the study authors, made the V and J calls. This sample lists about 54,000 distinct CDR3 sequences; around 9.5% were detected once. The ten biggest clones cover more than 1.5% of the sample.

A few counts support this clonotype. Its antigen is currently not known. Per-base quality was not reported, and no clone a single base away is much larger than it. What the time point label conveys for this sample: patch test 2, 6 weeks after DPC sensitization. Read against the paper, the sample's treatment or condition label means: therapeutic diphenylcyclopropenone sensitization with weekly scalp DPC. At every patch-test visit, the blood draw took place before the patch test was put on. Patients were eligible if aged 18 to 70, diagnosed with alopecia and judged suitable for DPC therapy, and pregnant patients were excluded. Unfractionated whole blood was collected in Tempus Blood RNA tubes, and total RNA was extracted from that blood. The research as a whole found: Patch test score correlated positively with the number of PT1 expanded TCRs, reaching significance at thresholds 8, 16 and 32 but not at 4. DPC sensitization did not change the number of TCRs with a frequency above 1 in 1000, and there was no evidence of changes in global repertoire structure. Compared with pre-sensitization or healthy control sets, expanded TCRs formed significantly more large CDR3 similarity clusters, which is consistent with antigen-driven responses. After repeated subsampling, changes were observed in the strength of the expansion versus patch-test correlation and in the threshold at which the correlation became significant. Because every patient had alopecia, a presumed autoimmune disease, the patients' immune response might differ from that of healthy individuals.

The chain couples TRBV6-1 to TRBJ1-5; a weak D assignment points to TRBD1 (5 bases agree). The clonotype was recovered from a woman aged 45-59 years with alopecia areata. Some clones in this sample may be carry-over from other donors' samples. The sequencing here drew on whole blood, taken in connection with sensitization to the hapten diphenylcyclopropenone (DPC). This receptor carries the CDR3 CASSEAIAQVGHSNQPQHF. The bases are TGTGCCAGCAGTGAAGCCATTGCTCAGGTGGGGCACAGCAATCAGCCCCAGCATTTT.